A single sample is the source of the 4 T cell receptor beta chains below, sequenced in a study of HIV-infected patients and healthy controls. No cell fractionation was done, so the repertoire covers all unsorted peripheral blood T cells. cDNA was made from around 0.45 ug RNA using alpha and beta constant primers. Separate chain-specific third strand synthesis with multiplexing indices produced the alpha and beta libraries. TCRdb itself ran the 5' RACE reads through MiXCR, one entry per CDR3 protein. The data show about 12,000 distinct CDR3 sequences, about a tenth seen once. Material: blood, obtained before antiretroviral therapy. The receptors derive from an adult with HIV infection. The donor label of this sample is uncertain.

This clonotype has only a few counts. The gene calls are TRBV7-2 and TRBJ2-7, with a weak D call TRBD2 (5 bases). The CDR3 extends over 15 amino acids. Germline V gives CDR1 SGHTA, CDR2 FQGNSA. Trimming stripped 5 bases from V and 1 base from J, with 15 bases between. CDR3 sequence (DNA): TGTGCCAGCAGCCCAAGGGCGGGCAGATCCTACGAGCAGTACTTC. Amino acids: CASSPRAGRSYEQYF.

Ten or more counts support this clonotype. The chain has TRBV12-3 or TRBV12-4 and TRBJ1-1; D possibly corresponds to TRBD1 (5 bases). The CDR3 spans 15 residues. V was trimmed by 7 bases and J by 3 bases, leaving 18 bases between them. The CDR3 protein is CASNLMGVGDTEAFF. The CDR3 nucleotides read TGTGCCAGCAATCTAATGGGGGTGGGAGACACTGAAGCTTTCTTT.

This clonotype occurred a few times. The chain employs TRBV3-1 and TRBJ2-5; D not resolved. V lost 0 bases to trimming and J lost 2 bases, with 10 bases between them. Per the germline V gene, CDR1 is LGHDT and CDR2 is YNNKEL (reference sequence). The CDR3 covers 15 residues. CDR3 nucleotide sequence: TGTGCCAGCAGCCAAGAGGTGGGTCCACAAGAGACCCAGTACTTC. Amino acids: CASSQEVGPQETQYF.

This clonotype occurred many times. V gene TRBV7-6 combines with J gene TRBJ2-7, with 9 bases fitting TRBD1. From germline, CDR1 is SGHVS and CDR2 FNYEAQ. V shed 8 bases, J shed 3 bases, and the junction held 5 bases outside the gene matches. The CDR3 sequence is 13 residues long. The DNA of the CDR3 is TGTGCCAGCCACAGGGGGCCTGGCTACGAGCAGTACTTC. Protein product: CASHRGPGYEQYF.